A single sample is the source of the 5 T cell receptor beta chains below, sequenced in a study of OX40 agonist ivuxolimab in advanced cancers. Some clones are missing from TCRdb's copy, which holds only in-frame ones; the method was immunoSEQ multiplex PCR. This repertoire shows tens of thousands of clones, roughly nine tenths found once; its top ten account for approximately 2.6%. The sample consisted of CD4+ or CD8+ T cells sorted from blood, taken in a trial of the OX40 agonist ivuxolimab. The origin of the receptors is an adult with an advanced solid tumor such as melanoma, head and neck, liver or kidney cancer.

The chain recombines TRBV7-9 with TRBJ1-3; tentative D call: TRBD1 (5 bases). The CDR3 is 15 residues long. In germline, CDR1 is SEHNR, CDR2 FQNEAQ (reference sequence). V was clipped by 6 bases and J by 0 bases, with 12 bases between them. The CDR3 reads CASRDAGNSGNTIYF. CDR3 in DNA: TGTGCCAGCAGGGACGCAGGGAACTCTGGAAACACCATATATTTT.

The gene calls are TRBV11-3 and TRBJ1-3; no firm D call. Trimming took 5 bases from V and 0 from J, leaving 11 bases between them. The CDR3 runs 15 residues. Germline-derived CDR1 and CDR2 are SGHNT and YENEEA. The CDR3 sequence is CASSPNAASGNTIYF. DNA for the CDR3: TGTGCCAGCAGCCCCAACGCCGCCTCTGGAAACACCATATATTTT.

The V call is TRBV6-6, the J call TRBJ2-7; 11 bases line up with TRBD1. The CDR3 covers 15 residues. The V gene end was trimmed by 5 bases and the J gene end by 4 bases; junction bases not matched to a gene: 7. The germline CDR1 and CDR2 sequences are MNHNY and SVGAGI (reference sequence). The CDR3 region has the DNA TGTGCCAGCAGTCAAAGGGACAGGGGGAGATACGAGCAGTACTTC. Translation: CASSQRDRGRYEQYF.

The CDR3 sequence: CASSFSGRSHSTDTQYF. The CDR3 region has the DNA TGTGCCAGCAGCTTTAGCGGGAGGTCCCATAGCACAGATACGCAGTATTTT. The chain combines TRBV7-3 with TRBJ2-3, with 10 bases that match TRBD2. Germline loops: CDR1 SGHTA, CDR2 FQGTGA. This CDR3 spans 17 amino acids. V dropped 3 bases and J dropped 0; count of bases not matched to a gene: 6.

In nucleotides, the CDR3 is TGCGCCAGCAGCCCTGGAGCGGCGAACACCGGGGAGCTGTTTTTT. This gives the protein CASSPGAANTGELFF. J is TRBJ2-2 and V is TRBV5-1; D might be TRBD2 (5 bases). V was clipped by 4 bases and J by 0 bases, with 10 bases between them. Germline CDR1 is SGHRS and CDR2 is YFSETQ. The CDR3 is 15 residues long.